This TCR beta chain was documented in a study of pediatric ulcerative colitis. Study details: Ulcerative colitis patients had pancolitis or left-sided colitis, with confirming histology. Study-level findings and limits: In rectum, acute severe colitis had expanded clones and less diversity. All ulcerative colitis patients, but no controls, carried a couple of rectal clonotypes. Repertoires came from total lymphocyte DNA, not specific subsets.

The repertoire was sequenced with immunoSEQ multiplex PCR; TCRdb's copy has only in-frame clones and lacks some. The sample lists more than 40,000 clones, under 80% occurring once. One to two pinch biopsies were taken from the rectum during colonoscopy. Note on this clone: The target antigen is unknown.

CDR3 length: 14 residues. CDR1 MGHRA and CDR2 YSYEKL come from the germline V gene. Trimming cost V 3 bases and J 7 bases; bases outside gene matches: 6. The TCR was taken from a girl aged 10 to 17 with moderate ulcerative colitis. Source material: gut tissue. The chain is built from TRBV4-1 and TRBJ1-5; TRBD1 matches at 7 bases. CDR3 region: CASSQTGIWQPQHF. CDR3 in DNA: TGCGCCAGCAGCCAGACAGGGATTTGGCAGCCCCAGCATTTT.